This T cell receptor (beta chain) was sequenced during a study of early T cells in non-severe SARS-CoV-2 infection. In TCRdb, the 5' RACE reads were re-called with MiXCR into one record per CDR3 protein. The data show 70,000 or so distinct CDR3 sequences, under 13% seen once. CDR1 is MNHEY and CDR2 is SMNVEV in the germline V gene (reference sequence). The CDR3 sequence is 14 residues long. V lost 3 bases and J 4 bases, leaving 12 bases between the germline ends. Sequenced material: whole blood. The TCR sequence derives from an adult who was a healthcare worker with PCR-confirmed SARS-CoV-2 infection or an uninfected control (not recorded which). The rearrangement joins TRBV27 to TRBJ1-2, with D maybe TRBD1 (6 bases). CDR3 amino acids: CASSFSGAGYGYTF. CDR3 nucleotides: TGTGCCAGCAGTTTCTCAGGGGCCGGCTATGGCTACACCTTC.